Below, 11 T cell receptor beta chains from the same sample are listed, as sequenced in a study of blood T cell repertoires in COVID-19. Clones were read by immunoSEQ multiplex PCR, and TCRdb kept only the in-frame ones, dropping some. The data hold roughly 25,000 clones, with 75% to 90% observed a single time. Sample: peripheral blood. The receptor source for this set is a human donor in a cohort sampled during active COVID-19.

The V gene is TRBV7-3, the J gene TRBJ2-1, with 9 bases matching TRBD2. The CDR3 runs 16 residues. Trimming at V came to 5 bases and at J to 0 bases, leaving 5 bases not matched to a gene. CDR1 is SGHTA and CDR2 is FQGTGA in the germline V gene. The CDR3 nucleotides read TGTGCCAGCAGCCGTAGCGGGGGACTCTCCTACAATGAGCAGTTCTTC. Its translation is CASSRSGGLSYNEQFF.

The CDR3 here is CASSPAGLLNEQFF. In DNA form, the CDR3 reads TGCGCCAGCAGCCCCGCCGGACTTCTCAATGAGCAGTTCTTC. The chain combines TRBV4-3 with TRBJ2-1; possibly TRBD2 for D (5 bases). The V end lost 4 bases, the J end lost 6 bases, and 13 bases lay between the germline ends. The CDR3 is 14 residues long. CDR1 and CDR2 from the germline V gene are LGHNA and YSLEER.

The sample holds a few counts of this clone. The J gene is TRBJ2-1, the V gene TRBV27; TRBD2 matches 12 bases. This CDR3 has 15 amino acids. V shed 5 bases and J 5 bases; nucleotides not matched to a gene: 4. Germline V lookup: CDR1 MNHEY, CDR2 SMNVEV (reference sequence). CDR3 sequence: CASSPRLAGDNEQFF. In DNA form, the CDR3 reads TGTGCCAGCAGTCCAAGACTAGCGGGAGACAATGAGCAGTTCTTC.

This chain links TRBV4-1 with TRBJ2-7; TRBD2 matches at 12 bases. The CDR3 has 16 amino acids. Germline trimming cut 0 bases from V and 4 bases from J; bases unmatched to any gene: 4. CDR1 is MGHRA and CDR2 is YSYEKL in the germline V gene. The DNA of the CDR3 is TGCGCCAGCAGCCAAGAGACTAGCGGGAGTACATACGAGCAGTACTTC. Translated: CASSQETSGSTYEQYF.

The V gene is TRBV28, the J gene TRBJ1-4; no clear D. V lost 5 bases and J lost 4, with 14 bases in between. Germline assignment: CDR1 MDHEN and CDR2 SYDVKM. The CDR3 extends over 15 amino acids. CDR3 nucleotides: TGTGCCAGCAGTCCCCGGGGATTAGTTAATGAAAAACTGTTTTTT. It translates to CASSPRGLVNEKLFF.

The genes are TRBV6-1 and TRBJ1-5, with no clear D. The germline V gene encodes CDR1 MNHNS and CDR2 SASEGT. V lost 1 base and J lost 3, with 10 bases in between. This CDR3 is built from 15 residues. CDR3 amino acids: CASSEGRVDNQPQHF. The CDR3 DNA sequence: TGTGCCAGCAGTGAAGGGAGGGTCGACAATCAGCCCCAGCATTTT.

This clone was observed once. The chain employs TRBV30 and TRBJ2-5; no firm D call. The CDR3 has 11 residues. Looked up from germline, CDR1 is GTSNPN and CDR2 is SVGIG (reference sequence). V was clipped by 2 bases and J by 6 bases, with 7 bases between them. The CDR3 bases are TGTGCCTGGAGTAATACAAAGACCCAGTACTTC. This sequence encodes CAWSNTKTQYF.

This sequence joins TRBV7-2 and TRBJ1-1; tentatively, D is TRBD1 (6 bases). V was trimmed by 4 bases and J by 1 base, leaving 7 bases between them. Germline CDR1 reads SGHTA; CDR2 reads FQGNSA. The CDR3 totals 13 residues. DNA of the CDR3: TGTGCCAGCAGCTCGGGACAGAACACTGAAGCTTTCTTT. Amino acid sequence: CASSSGQNTEAFF. Full variable domain (rest looked up from reference TRBV7-2 and TRBJ1-1): GAGVSQSPSNKVTEKGKDVELRCDPISGHTALYWYRQSLGQGLEFLIYFQGNSAPDKSGLPSDRFSAERTGGSVSTLTIQRTQQEDSAVYLCASSSGQNTEAFFGQGTRLTVV.

This clone was seen only once. The rearrangement uses TRBV9 and TRBJ2-2; D is possibly TRBD2 (5 bases). The V gene lost 0 bases and the J gene lost 4 bases, with 7 bases spanning the gap. This CDR3 is 14 amino acids long. Germline V lookup: CDR1 SGDLS, CDR2 YYNGEE. In DNA form, the CDR3 reads TGTGCCAGCAGCGTAGTCGGGGTCACCGGGGAGCTGTTTTTT. Residues: CASSVVGVTGELFF.

The rearrangement uses TRBV11-3 and TRBJ2-7, with D possibly matching TRBD2 (5 bases). Looked up from germline, CDR1 is SGHNT and CDR2 is YENEEA. The CDR3 has 14 residues. V lost 1 base and J lost 6, with 13 bases in between. This chain's CDR3 is CASSLVAGSSEQYF. Here the CDR3 DNA reads TGTGCCAGCAGCTTAGTTGCGGGCTCTTCCGAGCAGTACTTC.

V gene TRBV6-5 combines with J gene TRBJ1-2; 9 positions agree with TRBD1. The ends lost 11 bases at V and 7 bases at J; junction bases unmatched: 11. From germline, CDR1 is MNHEY and CDR2 SVGAGI. CDR3 length: 13 residues. In DNA form, the CDR3 reads TGTGCCGCCGACGACAGGGGGGTGGGTGGCTACACCTTC. This encodes CAADDRGVGGYTF.